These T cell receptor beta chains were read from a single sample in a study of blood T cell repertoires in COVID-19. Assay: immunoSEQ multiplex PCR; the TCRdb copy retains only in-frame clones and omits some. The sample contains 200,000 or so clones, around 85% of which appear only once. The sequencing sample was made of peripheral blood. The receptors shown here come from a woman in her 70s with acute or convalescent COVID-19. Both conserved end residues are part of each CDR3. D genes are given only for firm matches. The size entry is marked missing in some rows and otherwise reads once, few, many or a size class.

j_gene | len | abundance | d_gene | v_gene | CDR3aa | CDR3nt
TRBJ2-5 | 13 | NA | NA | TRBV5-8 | CASSLQGAGTQYF | TGTGCCAGCAGCTTACAGGGAGCAGGGACCCAGTACTTC
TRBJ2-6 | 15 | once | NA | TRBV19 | CASSITSSGANVLTF | TGTGCCAGTAGTATTACCAGCTCTGGGGCCAACGTCCTGACTTTC
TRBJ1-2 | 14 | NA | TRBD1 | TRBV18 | CASSRDRGNYGYTF | TGTGCCAGCTCACGCGACAGGGGCAACTATGGCTACACCTTC
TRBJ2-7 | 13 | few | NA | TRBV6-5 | CASVRVSGDEQYF | TGTGCCAGCGTTCGAGTTTCAGGGGACGAGCAGTACTTC
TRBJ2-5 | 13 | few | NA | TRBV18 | CASSRGQGETQYF | TGTGCCAGCTCACGCGGACAAGGGGAGACCCAGTACTTC
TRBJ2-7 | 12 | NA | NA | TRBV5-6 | CASSLAGGEQYF | TGTGCCAGCAGCTTGGCCGGGGGCGAGCAGTACTTC
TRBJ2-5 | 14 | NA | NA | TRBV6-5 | CASSSQGRGETQYF | TGTGCCAGCAGTTCACAGGGGCGGGGAGAGACCCAGTACTTC
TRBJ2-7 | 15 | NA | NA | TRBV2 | CASSAEGAGIGEQYF | TGTGCCAGCAGTGCTGAAGGGGCAGGGATTGGCGAGCAGTACTTC
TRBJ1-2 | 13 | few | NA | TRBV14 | CASSQVGIYGYTF | TGTGCCAGCAGCCAAGTCGGGATCTATGGCTACACCTTC
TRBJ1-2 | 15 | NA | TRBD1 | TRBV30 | CAWSTGTGGVYGYTF | TGTGCCTGGAGTACGGGGACAGGGGGCGTCTATGGCTACACCTTC
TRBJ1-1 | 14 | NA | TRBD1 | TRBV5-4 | CASSGGQVNTEAFF | TGTGCCAGCAGCGGGGGACAGGTGAACACTGAAGCTTTCTTT
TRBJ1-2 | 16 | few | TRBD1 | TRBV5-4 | CASSLAGQGPFTGYTF | TGTGCCAGCAGCTTGGCAGGACAGGGCCCTTTTACTGGCTACACCTTC
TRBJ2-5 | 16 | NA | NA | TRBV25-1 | CASSDGRGGLGETQYF | TGTGCCAGCAGTGACGGAAGGGGGGGGTTAGGGGAGACCCAGTACTTC
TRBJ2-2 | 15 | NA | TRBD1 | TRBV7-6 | CASSLGTGDTGELFF | TGTGCCAGCAGCTTAGGGACAGGGGACACCGGGGAGCTGTTTTTT
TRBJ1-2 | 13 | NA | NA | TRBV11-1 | CASSLGQGSGYTF | TGTGCCAGCAGCTTAGGTCAGGGGAGCGGCTACACCTTC
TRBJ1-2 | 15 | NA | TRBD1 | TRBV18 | CASSPGTGDVRSYTF | TGTGCCAGCTCACCCGGGACAGGGGACGTTAGGAGCTACACCTTC
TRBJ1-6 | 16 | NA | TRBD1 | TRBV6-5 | CASSYSGGGGHSPLHF | TGTGCCAGCAGTTACTCTGGAGGGGGCGGCCATTCACCCCTCCACTTT
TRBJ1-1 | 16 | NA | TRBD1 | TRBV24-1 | CATSDSRQGANTEAFF | TGTGCCACCAGTGATAGCCGACAGGGAGCGAACACTGAAGCTTTCTTT
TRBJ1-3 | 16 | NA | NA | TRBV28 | CASSRPGYQSGNTIYF | TGTGCCAGCAGTCGACCAGGGTATCAGTCTGGAAACACCATATATTTT
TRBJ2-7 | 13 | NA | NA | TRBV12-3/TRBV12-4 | CASSLSGAYEQYF | TGTGCCAGCAGTTTGTCGGGAGCCTACGAGCAGTACTTC
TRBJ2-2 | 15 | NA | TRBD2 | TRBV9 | CASSVRWGGTGELFF | TGTGCCAGCAGCGTACGGTGGGGGGGCACCGGGGAGCTGTTTTTT
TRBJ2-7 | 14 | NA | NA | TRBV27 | CASSFAGNSYEQYF | TGTGCCAGCAGTTTTGCGGGGAACTCCTACGAGCAGTACTTC
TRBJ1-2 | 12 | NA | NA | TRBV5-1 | CASSLGGYGYTF | TGCGCCAGCAGCTTGGGAGGGTATGGCTACACCTTC
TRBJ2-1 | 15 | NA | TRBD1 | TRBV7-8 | CASSLRTGESNEQFF | TGTGCCAGCAGCTTGAGGACAGGGGAATCCAATGAGCAGTTCTTC
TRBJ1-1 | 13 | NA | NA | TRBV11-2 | CASRRGQNTEAFF | TGTGCCAGCAGACGAGGACAGAACACTGAAGCTTTCTTT
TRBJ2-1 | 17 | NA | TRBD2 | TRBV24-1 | CATSPAASGSYRDEQFF | TGTGCCACCAGCCCAGCGGCTAGCGGGAGCTATAGGGATGAGCAGTTCTTC
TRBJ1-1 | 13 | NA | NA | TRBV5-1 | CASSSDFGPEAFF | TGCGCCAGCAGCTCGGACTTTGGCCCTGAAGCTTTCTTT
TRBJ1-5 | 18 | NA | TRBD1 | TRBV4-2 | CASSQETGLGQPNQPQHF | TGTGCCAGCAGCCAAGAAACCGGGCTGGGACAGCCCAATCAGCCCCAGCATTTT
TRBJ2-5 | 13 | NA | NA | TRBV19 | CASSLGQGETQYF | TGTGCCAGTAGTCTGGGACAAGGGGAGACCCAGTACTTC
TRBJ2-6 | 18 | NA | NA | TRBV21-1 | CASSKKDRASSGANVLTF | TGTGCCAGCAGCAAAAAGGACAGGGCAAGCTCTGGGGCCAACGTCCTGACTTTC
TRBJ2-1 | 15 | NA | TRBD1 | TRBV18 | CASSPARGSYNEQFF | TGTGCCAGCTCACCGGCCAGGGGGTCCTACAATGAGCAGTTCTTC
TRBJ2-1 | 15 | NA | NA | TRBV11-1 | CTSSFTAELYNEQFF | TGTACCAGCAGCTTTACAGCGGAGCTTTACAATGAGCAGTTCTTC
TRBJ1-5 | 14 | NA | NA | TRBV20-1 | CSASLKGNNQPQHF | TGCAGTGCTAGTTTGAAGGGGAACAATCAGCCCCAGCATTTT
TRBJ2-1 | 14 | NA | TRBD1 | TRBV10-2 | CASNDRGSYNEQFF | TGCGCCAGCAATGACAGGGGCTCCTACAATGAGCAGTTCTTC
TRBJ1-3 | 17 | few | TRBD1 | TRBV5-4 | CASSPGDRARSGNTIYF | TGTGCCAGCAGCCCGGGGGACAGGGCGAGATCTGGAAACACCATATATTTT
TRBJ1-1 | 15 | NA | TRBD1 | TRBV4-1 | CASSQESGGYTEAFF | TGCGCCAGCAGCCAAGAATCAGGGGGGTATACTGAAGCTTTCTTT
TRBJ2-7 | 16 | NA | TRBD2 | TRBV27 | CASSLRGTSGPSEQYF | TGTGCCAGCAGTTTACGGGGGACTAGCGGCCCCTCCGAGCAGTACTTC
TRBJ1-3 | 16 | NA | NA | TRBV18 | CASSPVLQGGGNTIYF | TGTGCCAGCTCACCAGTTCTCCAGGGAGGTGGAAACACCATATATTTT
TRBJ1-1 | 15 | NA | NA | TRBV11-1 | CASSYQTGLNTEAFF | TGTGCCAGCAGCTACCAGACAGGCTTGAACACTGAAGCTTTCTTT
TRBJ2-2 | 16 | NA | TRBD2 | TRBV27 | CASSPRLAGGTGELFF | TGTGCCAGCAGTCCACGACTAGCGGGAGGGACCGGGGAGCTGTTTTTT
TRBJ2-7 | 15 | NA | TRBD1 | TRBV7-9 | CASSEGGTGPYEQYF | TGTGCCAGCAGCGAGGGTGGGACAGGGCCCTACGAGCAGTACTTC
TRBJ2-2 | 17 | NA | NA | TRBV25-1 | CASSGGTPATNTGELFF | TGTGCCAGCAGTGGGGGGACACCAGCTACGAACACCGGGGAGCTGTTTTTT
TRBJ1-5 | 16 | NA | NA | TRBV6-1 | CASSEARGISNQPQHF | TGTGCCAGCAGTGAAGCGCGGGGGATTAGCAATCAGCCCCAGCATTTT
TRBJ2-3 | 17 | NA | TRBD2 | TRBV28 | CASSLSGAGGTTDTQYF | TGTGCCAGCAGTTTATCTGGTGCGGGAGGAACCACAGATACGCAGTATTTT
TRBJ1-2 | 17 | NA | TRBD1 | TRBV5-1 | CASSLGVSQGASYGYTF | TGCGCCAGCAGCTTGGGAGTTTCGCAGGGGGCGTCCTATGGCTACACCTTC
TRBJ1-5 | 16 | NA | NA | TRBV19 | CASSISSSQVVQPQHF | TGTGCCAGTAGTATAAGTTCTTCCCAGGTTGTTCAGCCCCAGCATTTT
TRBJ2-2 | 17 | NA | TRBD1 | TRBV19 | CASNFPGTGYRPGELFF | TGTGCCAGTAATTTTCCTGGGACAGGTTATCGTCCCGGGGAGCTGTTTTTT
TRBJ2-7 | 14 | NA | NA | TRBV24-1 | CATSGNREGYEQYF | TGTGCCACCAGTGGGAACAGGGAGGGCTACGAGCAGTACTTC
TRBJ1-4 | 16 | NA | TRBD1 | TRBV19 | CASRPGTGGLNEKLFF | TGTGCCAGTAGACCCGGGACAGGGGGCCTTAATGAAAAACTGTTTTTT
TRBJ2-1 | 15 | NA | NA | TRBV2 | CASSYLRSSYNEQFF | TGTGCCAGCAGTTATCTACGGAGCTCCTACAATGAGCAGTTCTTC
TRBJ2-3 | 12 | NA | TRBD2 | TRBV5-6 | CASSPTRTSEYF | TGTGCCAGCAGCCCCACCCGGACTAGCGAGTATTTT
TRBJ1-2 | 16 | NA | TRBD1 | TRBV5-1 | CASSLAAGQGGNGYTF | TGCGCCAGCAGCTTGGCCGCGGGACAGGGAGGTAATGGCTACACCTTC